These T cell receptor beta chains were read from a single sample in a study of blood T cells in healthy people across ages. One entry per CDR3 protein results from TCRdb running MiXCR on the 5' RACE reads. Among more than 650,000 distinct CDR3 sequences listed, about 20% were seen once. The specimen sequenced was blood. These receptors were taken from a man between 65 and 85 years old in good health. The CDR3 runs from the conserved cysteine through the conserved F or W. Fields, in order: J gene, clone size, V gene, D gene, CDR3 DNA, CDR3 protein. A D gene is named only where the DNA matches it firmly. For some rows the clone size is stated as once, few or many, or as a class when expanded; others skip it.

J: TRBJ2-1
size: few
V: TRBV24-1
D: NA
DNA: TGTGCCACCAGTGACCCCGGACTAAGCTCCTACAATGAGCAGTTCTTC
CDR3: CATSDPGLSSYNEQFF

J: TRBJ2-5
size: few
V: TRBV6-2/TRBV6-3
D: TRBD2
DNA: TGTGCCAGCAGTCCCCAGGGTAGCGGGGTAGAAGAGACCCAGTACTTC
CDR3: CASSPQGSGVEETQYF

J: TRBJ1-5
size: few
V: TRBV5-1
D: TRBD1
DNA: TGCGCCAGCCCATCGGGTAGGGGGCAGGGGGATCAGCCCCAGCATTTT
CDR3: CASPSGRGQGDQPQHF

J: TRBJ2-3
size: few
V: TRBV27
D: NA
DNA: TGTGCCAGCACCTCTTCCACGGATACGCAGTATTTT
CDR3: CASTSSTDTQYF

J: TRBJ1-5
size: few
V: TRBV6-2/TRBV6-3
D: NA
DNA: TGTGCCAGCACAGTTGTGGGGGGTGGCAATCAGCCCCAGCATTTT
CDR3: CASTVVGGGNQPQHF

J: TRBJ1-5
size: NA
V: TRBV12-3/TRBV12-4
D: TRBD1
DNA: TGTGCCAGCAGCCCGGGACAGGGGCAAACTCAGCCCCAGCATTTT
CDR3: CASSPGQGQTQPQHF

J: TRBJ1-2
size: few
V: TRBV9
D: NA
DNA: TGTGCCAGCAGCGCCGGGGGGCTCTTAAAAGGCTACACCTTC
CDR3: CASSAGGLLKGYTF

J: TRBJ1-2
size: NA
V: TRBV7-9
D: TRBD1
DNA: TGTGCCAGCAGCTCGACGTCAGGGGGCTATGGCTACACCTTC
CDR3: CASSSTSGGYGYTF

J: TRBJ2-6
size: many
V: TRBV5-1
D: NA
DNA: TGCGCCAGCAGCTTAGACTTCAGCTCTGGGGCCAACGTCCTGACTTTC
CDR3: CASSLDFSSGANVLTF

J: TRBJ2-1
size: NA
V: TRBV6-2/TRBV6-3
D: TRBD2
DNA: TGTGCCAGCAGACCCGCGAGACTAGCGGGATCCTACAATGAGCAGTTCTTC
CDR3: CASRPARLAGSYNEQFF

J: TRBJ2-7
size: few
V: TRBV7-6
D: NA
DNA: TGTGCCAGCAGCTCGAGCCAGAGGTACGAGCAGTACTTC
CDR3: CASSSSQRYEQYF

J: TRBJ2-5
size: many
V: TRBV10-3
D: NA
DNA: TGTGCCATCAGTGAAGAGGTTTTGGCAGCCCAAGAGACCCAGTACTTC
CDR3: CAISEEVLAAQETQYF

J: TRBJ2-3
size: few
V: TRBV7-9
D: NA
DNA: TGTGCCAGCAGCAGCAGGCAGGGGACGGGAGATACGCAGTATTTT
CDR3: CASSSRQGTGDTQYF